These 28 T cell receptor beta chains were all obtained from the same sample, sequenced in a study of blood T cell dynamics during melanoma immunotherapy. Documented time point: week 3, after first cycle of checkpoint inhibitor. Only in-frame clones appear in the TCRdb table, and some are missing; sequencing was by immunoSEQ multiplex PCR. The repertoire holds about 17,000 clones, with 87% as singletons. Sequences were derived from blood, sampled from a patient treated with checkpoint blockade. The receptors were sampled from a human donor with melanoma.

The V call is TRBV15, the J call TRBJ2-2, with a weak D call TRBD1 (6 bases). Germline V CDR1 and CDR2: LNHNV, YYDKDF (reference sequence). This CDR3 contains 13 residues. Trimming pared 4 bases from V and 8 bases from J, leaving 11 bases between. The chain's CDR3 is CATSTQRGGELFF. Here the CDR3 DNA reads TGTGCCACCAGCACCCAGAGGGGGGGGGAGCTGTTTTTT.

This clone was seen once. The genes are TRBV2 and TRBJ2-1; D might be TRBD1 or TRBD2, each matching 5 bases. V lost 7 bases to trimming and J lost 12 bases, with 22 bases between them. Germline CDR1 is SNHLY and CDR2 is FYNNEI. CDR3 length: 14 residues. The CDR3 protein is CASTGTHNVLRQFF. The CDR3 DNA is TGTGCCAGCACCGGGACGCATAACGTCCTCAGGCAGTTCTTC.

CDR3 protein: CASSLNRDFSGANVLTF. CDR3 DNA sequence: TGTGCCAGCAGCTTAAACAGGGACTTCTCTGGGGCCAACGTCCTGACTTTC. The V gene is TRBV5-4, the J gene TRBJ2-6; the D call may be TRBD1 or TRBD2 (6 bases each). Germline V gene lookup returns CDR1 SGHNT and CDR2 YYREEE (reference sequence). This CDR3 is 17 amino acids long. Between the trimmed V and J ends, which lost 2 bases and 0 bases, there was a span of 12 bases.

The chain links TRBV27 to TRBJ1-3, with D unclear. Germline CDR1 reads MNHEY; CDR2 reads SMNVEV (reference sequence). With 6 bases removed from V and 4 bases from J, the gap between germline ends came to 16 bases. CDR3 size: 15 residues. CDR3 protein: CASRPDGGSGNTIYF. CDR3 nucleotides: TGTGCCAGCAGGCCGGACGGTGGATCGGGAAACACCATATATTTT.

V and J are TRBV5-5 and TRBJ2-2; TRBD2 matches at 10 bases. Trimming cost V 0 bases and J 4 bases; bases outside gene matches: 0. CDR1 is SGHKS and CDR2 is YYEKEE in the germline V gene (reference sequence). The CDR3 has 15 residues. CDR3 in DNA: TGTGCCAGCAGCTTGGGGACTAGCGGCACCGGGGAGCTGTTTTTT. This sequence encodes CASSLGTSGTGELFF.

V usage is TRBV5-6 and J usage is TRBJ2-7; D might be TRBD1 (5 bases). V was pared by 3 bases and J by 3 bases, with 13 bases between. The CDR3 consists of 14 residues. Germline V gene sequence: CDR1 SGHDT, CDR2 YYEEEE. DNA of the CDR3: TGTGCCAGCAGCTACTCGGACGGACACTACGAGCAGTACTTC. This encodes CASSYSDGHYEQYF. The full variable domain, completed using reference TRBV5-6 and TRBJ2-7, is DAGVTQSPTHLIKTRGQQVTLRCSPKSGHDTVSWYQQALGQGPQFIFQYYEEEERQRGNFPDRFSGHQFPNYSSELNVNALLLGDSALYLCASSYSDGHYEQYFGPGTRLTVT.

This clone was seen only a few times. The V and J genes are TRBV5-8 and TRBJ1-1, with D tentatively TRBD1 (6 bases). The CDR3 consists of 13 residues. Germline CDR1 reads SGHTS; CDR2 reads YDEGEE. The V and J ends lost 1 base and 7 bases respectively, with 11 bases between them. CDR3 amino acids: CASSLTGFGEAFF. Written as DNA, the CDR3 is TGTGCCAGCAGCTTGACAGGGTTTGGTGAAGCTTTCTTT.

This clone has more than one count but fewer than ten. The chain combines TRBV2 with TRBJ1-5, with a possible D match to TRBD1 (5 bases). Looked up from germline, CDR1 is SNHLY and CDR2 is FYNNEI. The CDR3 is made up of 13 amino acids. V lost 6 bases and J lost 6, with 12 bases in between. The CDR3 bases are TGTGCCAGCAGGACTCAGGGAGCTCAGCCCCAGCATTTT. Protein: CASRTQGAQPQHF.

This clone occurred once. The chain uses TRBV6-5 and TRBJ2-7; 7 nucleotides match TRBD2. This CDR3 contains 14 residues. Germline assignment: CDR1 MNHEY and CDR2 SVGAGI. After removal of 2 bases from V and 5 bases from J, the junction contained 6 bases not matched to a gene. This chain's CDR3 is CASSYGGVRHEQYF. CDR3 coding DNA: TGTGCCAGCAGTTACGGGGGGGTCAGGCACGAGCAGTACTTC.

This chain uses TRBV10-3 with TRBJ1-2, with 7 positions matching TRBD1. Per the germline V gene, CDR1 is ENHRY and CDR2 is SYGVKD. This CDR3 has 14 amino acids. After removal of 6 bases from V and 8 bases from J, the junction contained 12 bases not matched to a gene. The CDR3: CAIRGGASQSGYTF. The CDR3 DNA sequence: TGTGCCATCAGAGGGGGCGCGTCGCAATCCGGCTACACCTTC.

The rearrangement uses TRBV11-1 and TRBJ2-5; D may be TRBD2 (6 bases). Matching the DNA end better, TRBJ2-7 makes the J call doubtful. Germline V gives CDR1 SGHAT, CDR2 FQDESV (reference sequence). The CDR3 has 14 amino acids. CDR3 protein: CASSLGREFDEQYF. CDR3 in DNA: TGTGCCAGCAGCTTAGGACGGGAGTTCGACGAGCAGTACTTC.

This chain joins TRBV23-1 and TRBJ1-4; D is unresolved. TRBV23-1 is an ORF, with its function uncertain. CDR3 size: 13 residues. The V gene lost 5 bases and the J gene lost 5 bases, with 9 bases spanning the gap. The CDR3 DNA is TGCGCCAGCAGTTGCGTAGGGAATGAAAAACTGTTTTTT. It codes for CASSCVGNEKLFF.

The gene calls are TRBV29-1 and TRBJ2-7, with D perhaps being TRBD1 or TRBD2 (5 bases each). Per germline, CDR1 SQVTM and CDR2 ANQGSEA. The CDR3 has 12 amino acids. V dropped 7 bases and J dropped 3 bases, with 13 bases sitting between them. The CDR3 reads CSGGRTFYEQYF. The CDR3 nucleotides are TGCAGCGGGGGACGGACGTTCTACGAGCAGTACTTC.

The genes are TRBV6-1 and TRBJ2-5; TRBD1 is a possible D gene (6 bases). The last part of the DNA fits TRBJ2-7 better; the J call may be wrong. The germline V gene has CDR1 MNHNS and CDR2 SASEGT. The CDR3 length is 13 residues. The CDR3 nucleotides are TGTGCCAGCAGGGAACAGGGAAGCTACGAGCAGTACTTC. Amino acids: CASREQGSYEQYF.

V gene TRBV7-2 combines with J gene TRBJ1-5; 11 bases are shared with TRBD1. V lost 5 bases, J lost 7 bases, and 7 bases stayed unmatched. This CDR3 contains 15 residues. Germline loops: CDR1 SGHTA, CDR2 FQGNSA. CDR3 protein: CASSRGQGAGQPQHF. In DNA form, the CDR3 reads TGTGCCAGCAGCCGAGGACAGGGGGCTGGACAGCCCCAGCATTTT. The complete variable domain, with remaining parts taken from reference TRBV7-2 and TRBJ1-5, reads GAGVSQSPSNKVTEKGKDVELRCDPISGHTALYWYRQSLGQGLEFLIYFQGNSAPDKSGLPSDRFSAERTGGSVSTLTIQRTQQEDSAVYLCASSRGQGAGQPQHFGDGTRLSIL.

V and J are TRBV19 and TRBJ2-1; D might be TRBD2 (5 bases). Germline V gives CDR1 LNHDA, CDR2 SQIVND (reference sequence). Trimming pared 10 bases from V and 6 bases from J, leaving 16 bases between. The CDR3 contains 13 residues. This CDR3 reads CATAGNAVNEQFF. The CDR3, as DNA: TGTGCCACGGCCGGGAACGCGGTCAATGAGCAGTTCTTC.

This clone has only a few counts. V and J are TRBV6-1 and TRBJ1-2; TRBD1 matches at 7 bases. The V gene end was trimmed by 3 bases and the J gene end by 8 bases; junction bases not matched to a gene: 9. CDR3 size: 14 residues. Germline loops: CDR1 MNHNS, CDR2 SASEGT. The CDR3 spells CASSDTDRRRGYTF. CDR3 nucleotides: TGTGCCAGCAGTGATACGGACAGGAGAAGAGGCTACACCTTC.

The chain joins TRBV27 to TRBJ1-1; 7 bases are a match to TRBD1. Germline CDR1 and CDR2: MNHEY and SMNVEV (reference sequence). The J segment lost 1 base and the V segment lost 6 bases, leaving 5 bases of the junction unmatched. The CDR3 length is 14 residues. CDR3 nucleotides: TGTGCCAGCAGCCGGGGACAGCAGAACACTGAAGCTTTCTTT. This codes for CASSRGQQNTEAFF.

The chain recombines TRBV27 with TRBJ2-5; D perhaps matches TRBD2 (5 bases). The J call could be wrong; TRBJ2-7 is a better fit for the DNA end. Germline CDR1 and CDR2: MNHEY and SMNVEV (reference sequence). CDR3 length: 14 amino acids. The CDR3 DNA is TGTGCCAGCAGTTTATGGGAGAGCTCCTACGAGCAGTACTTC. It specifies CASSLWESSYEQYF.

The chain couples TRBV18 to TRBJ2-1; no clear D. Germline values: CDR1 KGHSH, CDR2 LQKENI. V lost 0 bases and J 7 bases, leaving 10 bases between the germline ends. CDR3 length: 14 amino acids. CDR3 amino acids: CASSPPGLANEQFF. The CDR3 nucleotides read TGTGCCAGCTCACCACCGGGCCTCGCTAATGAGCAGTTCTTC.

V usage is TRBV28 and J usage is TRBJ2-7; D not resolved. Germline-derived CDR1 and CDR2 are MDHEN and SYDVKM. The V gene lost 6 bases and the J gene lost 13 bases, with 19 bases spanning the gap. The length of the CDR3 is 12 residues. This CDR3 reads CASSPTPLLLYF. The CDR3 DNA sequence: TGTGCCAGCAGCCCCACCCCCCTCTTGCTCTACTTC.

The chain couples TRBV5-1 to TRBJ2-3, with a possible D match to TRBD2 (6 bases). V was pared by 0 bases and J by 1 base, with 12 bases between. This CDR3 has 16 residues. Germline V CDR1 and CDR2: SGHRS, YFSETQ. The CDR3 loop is CASSLAWGLGTDTQYF. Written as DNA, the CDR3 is TGCGCCAGCAGCTTGGCCTGGGGACTCGGCACAGATACGCAGTATTTT.

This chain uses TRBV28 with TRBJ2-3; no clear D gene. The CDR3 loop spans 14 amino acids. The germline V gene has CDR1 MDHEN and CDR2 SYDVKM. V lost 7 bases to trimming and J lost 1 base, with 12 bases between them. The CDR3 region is CASIPPQRTDTQYF. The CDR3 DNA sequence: TGTGCCAGCATCCCTCCGCAGCGCACAGATACGCAGTATTTT.

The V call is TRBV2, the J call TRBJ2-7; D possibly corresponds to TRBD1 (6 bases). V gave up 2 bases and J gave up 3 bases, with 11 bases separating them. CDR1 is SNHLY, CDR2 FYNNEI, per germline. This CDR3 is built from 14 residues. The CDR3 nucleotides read TGTGCCAGCAGTGAAAACAGGGCAGTCTACGAGCAGTACTTC. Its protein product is CASSENRAVYEQYF. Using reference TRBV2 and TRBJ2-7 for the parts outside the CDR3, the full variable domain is EPEVTQTPSHQVTQMGQEVILRCVPISNHLYFYWYRQILGQKVEFLVSFYNNEISEKSEIFDDQFSVERPDGSNFTLKIRSTKLEDSAMYFCASSENRAVYEQYFGPGTRLTVT.

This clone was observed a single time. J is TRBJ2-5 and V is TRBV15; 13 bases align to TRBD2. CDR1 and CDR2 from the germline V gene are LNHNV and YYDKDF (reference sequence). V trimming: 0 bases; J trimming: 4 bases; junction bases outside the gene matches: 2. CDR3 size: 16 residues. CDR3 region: CATSRDWTSGRETQYF. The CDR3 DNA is TGTGCCACCAGCAGAGACTGGACTAGCGGGAGAGAGACCCAGTACTTC.

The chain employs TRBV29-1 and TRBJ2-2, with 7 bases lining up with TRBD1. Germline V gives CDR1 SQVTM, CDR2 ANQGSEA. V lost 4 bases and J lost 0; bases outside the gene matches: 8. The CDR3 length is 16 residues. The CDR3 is CSVAADRVANTGELFF. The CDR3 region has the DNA TGCAGCGTTGCCGCCGACAGGGTAGCGAACACCGGGGAGCTGTTTTTT.

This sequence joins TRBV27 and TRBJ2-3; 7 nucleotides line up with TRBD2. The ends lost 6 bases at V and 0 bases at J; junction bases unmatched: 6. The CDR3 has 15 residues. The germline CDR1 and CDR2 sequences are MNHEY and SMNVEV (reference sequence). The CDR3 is CASRPGTTSTDTQYF. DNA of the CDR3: TGTGCCAGCAGACCAGGGACTACTAGCACAGATACGCAGTATTTT.

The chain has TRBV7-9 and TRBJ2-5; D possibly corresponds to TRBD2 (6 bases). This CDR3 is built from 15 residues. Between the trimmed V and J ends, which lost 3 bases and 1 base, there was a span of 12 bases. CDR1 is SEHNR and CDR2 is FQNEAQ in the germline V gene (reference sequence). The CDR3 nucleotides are TGTGCCAGCAGCTTGCGGGGATTTTTCCAAGAGACCCAGTACTTC. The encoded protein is CASSLRGFFQETQYF.